One and the same sample provided the 7 T cell receptor beta chains below, sequenced in a study of blood T cell repertoires in COVID-19. Method: immunoSEQ multiplex PCR; TCRdb's copy keeps in-frame clones and lacks some. The sample yields 50,000 to 60,000 clones, about 83% seen once. The sample comprised peripheral blood. The receptor set was obtained from a man aged 65-85 years with active COVID-19.

V gene TRBV18 combines with J gene TRBJ2-3; D ambiguous. Germline V gene sequence: CDR1 KGHSH, CDR2 LQKENI. CDR3 size: 15 residues. V lost 3 bases, J lost 0 bases, and 10 bases lay in between. The DNA for the CDR3 is TGTGCCAGCTCACCTAATCCCTCTAGCACAGATACGCAGTATTTT. It specifies CASSPNPSSTDTQYF.

The chain couples TRBV5-1 to TRBJ1-1, with D maybe TRBD1 (6 bases). The CDR3 extends over 15 amino acids. Trimming took 0 bases from V and 3 from J, leaving 12 bases between them. CDR1 is SGHRS and CDR2 is YFSETQ in the germline V gene. Here the CDR3 reads CASSLAGVGDTEAFF. As DNA, the CDR3 is TGCGCCAGCAGCTTGGCAGGGGTGGGCGACACTGAAGCTTTCTTT.

The V call is TRBV30, the J call TRBJ2-7; the match to TRBD2 covers 10 bases. With 0 bases clipped from V and 3 bases from J, the junction kept 2 bases outside the gene matches. Germline CDR1 is GTSNPN and CDR2 is SVGIG (reference sequence). CDR3 length equals 14 residues. The CDR3 nucleotides are TGTGCCTGGAGTGTGGGACTAGCGAGCTACGAGCAGTACTTC. It codes for CAWSVGLASYEQYF.

This clone has only one observation. The V and J genes are TRBV6-5 and TRBJ1-4; no definite D call. In germline, CDR1 is MNHEY, CDR2 SVGAGI. With 6 bases removed from V and 3 bases from J, the gap between germline ends came to 11 bases. The CDR3 runs 14 residues. The CDR3 DNA is TGTGCCAGCAGGACCACCGGGGCTAATGAAAAACTGTTTTTT. Translation: CASRTTGANEKLFF.

The chain combines TRBV28 with TRBJ2-5, with 7 bases aligning to TRBD2. Germline V gene data show CDR1 as MDHEN and CDR2 as SYDVKM. Losses at the gene ends were 6 bases for V and 9 bases for J; bases not matched to a gene: 13. The CDR3 totals 14 residues. The CDR3 nucleotides are TGTGCCAGCAGCCCCTGGGGGGGAGAGAGGGCCCAGTACTTC. It yields the protein CASSPWGGERAQYF.

The J gene is TRBJ1-2, the V gene TRBV10-3; TRBD1 matches 7 bases. The CDR3 is 13 residues long. V lost 2 bases to trimming and J lost 5 bases; unmatched junction nucleotides: 2. CDR1 and CDR2 (germline): ENHRY, SYGVKD. This CDR3 is CAISEDREYGYTF. CDR3 DNA sequence: TGTGCCATCAGTGAGGACAGGGAATATGGCTACACCTTC.

The chain joins TRBV2 to TRBJ2-7, with TRBD1 matching over 9 bases. CDR1 SNHLY and CDR2 FYNNEI come from the germline V gene. V lost 3 bases to trimming and J lost 2 bases; unmatched junction nucleotides: 2. The CDR3 length is 14 residues. The CDR3 region is CASSDYRGPYEQYF. CDR3 nucleotides: TGTGCCAGCAGTGATTACAGGGGGCCCTACGAGCAGTACTTC.